These 6 T cell receptor beta chains were all obtained from the same sample, sequenced in a study of cytomegalovirus exposure and HLA in healthy donors. The PCR had 60 Vbeta and 13 Jbeta primers. Some clones are missing from TCRdb's copy, which holds only in-frame ones; the method was immunoSEQ multiplex PCR. The data contain about 160,000 clones, more than 65% of them singletons. Sequenced material: PBMCs. The receptor set was obtained from a male donor in good health and CMV-seronegative.

This sequence joins TRBV30 and TRBJ1-2, with 9 bases aligning to TRBD1. Germline V CDR1 and CDR2: GTSNPN, SVGIG (reference sequence). This CDR3 has 15 residues. After removal of 0 bases from V and 6 bases from J, the junction contained 8 bases not matched to a gene. DNA for the CDR3: TGTGCCTGGAGTGTATCGAGGACAGGGGACCATGGCTACACCTTC. The encoded protein is CAWSVSRTGDHGYTF. Variable domain in full (rest from reference TRBV30 and TRBJ1-2): SQTIHQWPATLVQPVGSPLSLECTVEGTSNPNLYWYRQAAGRGLQLLFYSVGIGQISSEVPQNLSASRPQDRQFILSSKKLLLSDSGFYLCAWSVSRTGDHGYTFGSGTRLTVV.

This chain links TRBV29-1 with TRBJ1-2, with D hard to call. Germline CDR1 SQVTM, CDR2 ANQGSEA. Trimming took 4 bases from V and 1 from J, leaving 10 bases between them. The CDR3 covers 13 residues. CDR3: CSVVQTVNYGYTF. The CDR3 DNA reads as TGCAGCGTTGTACAGACGGTTAACTATGGCTACACCTTC.

V is TRBV18 and J is TRBJ1-2; D remains ambiguous. Germline-derived CDR1 and CDR2 are KGHSH and LQKENI. Trimming took 2 bases from V and 1 from J, leaving 8 bases between them. The CDR3 is made up of 14 amino acids. CDR3 in DNA: TGTGCCAGCTCACCAAGTCCAGTTAACTATGGCTACACCTTC. Its translation is CASSPSPVNYGYTF. Supplemented by reference TRBV18 and TRBJ1-2, the full variable domain reads NAGVMQNPRHLVRRRGQEARLRCSPMKGHSHVYWYRQLPEEGLKFMVYLQKENIIDESGMPKERFSAEFPKEGPSILRIQQVVRGDSAAYFCASSPSPVNYGYTFGSGTRLTVV.

The J gene is TRBJ2-7, the V gene TRBV7-8, with TRBD1 matching over 7 bases. The germline gives CDR1 SGHVS, CDR2 FQNEAQ. V trimming: 1 base; J trimming: 5 bases; junction bases outside the gene matches: 17. The CDR3 extends over 18 amino acids. DNA for the CDR3: TGTGCCAGCAGCTTAGTTTGGGGACAGCCCCGGGGAGACAACGAGCAGTACTTC. Its protein product is CASSLVWGQPRGDNEQYF.

This chain links TRBV6-4 with TRBJ1-5; possible D gene TRBD1, 5 bases. The CDR3 spans 17 residues. Germline V CDR1 and CDR2: MRHNA, SNTAGT. V lost 4 bases and J 0 bases, leaving 16 bases between the germline ends. The CDR3 protein is CASSGLGVGYSNQPQHF. In DNA, the CDR3 is TGTGCCAGCAGTGGCTTAGGGGTCGGTTATAGCAATCAGCCCCAGCATTTT.

The gene calls are TRBV11-1 and TRBJ1-2; 7 nucleotides align to TRBD1. Germline CDR1 SGHAT, CDR2 FQDESV (reference sequence). The CDR3 is 15 amino acids. V shed 4 bases and J 4 bases; nucleotides not matched to a gene: 9. This CDR3 is CASSSGRDSLYGYTF. The CDR3 region has the DNA TGTGCCAGCAGCTCCGGCCGGGACAGCCTCTATGGCTACACCTTC.